This T cell receptor (beta chain) was sequenced in a study of vaccination effects on CD4 cells after COVID-19. Study as a whole: Using viral peptide pools, the ViraFEST assay grew out antigen-specific CD4+ T cells prior to sequencing.

Concerning this clone: Its target is unknown.

Assay used: immunoSEQ multiplex PCR; TCRdb lists only in-frame clones, some missing. The sample has around 47,000 clones, approximately 70% seen once. Subsequent to a culture period of 10 days, CD4+ T cells were isolated. BNT162b2 vaccine or mRNA-1273 vaccine was given to participants in two doses. Vaccinated recipients, who were negative for nucleocapsid antibodies, had no history of SARS-CoV-2 infection. Germline CDR1 reads KGHDR; CDR2 reads SFDVKD. The CDR3 spans 13 residues. The V gene end was trimmed by 12 bases and the J gene end by 5 bases; junction bases not matched to a gene: 7. This sequence was found in a human donor who received a COVID-19 vaccine. This chain links TRBV24-1 with TRBJ1-5; the match to TRBD1 covers 9 bases. The source material was CD4+ T cells from PBMCs cultured without peptide, sampled after COVID-19 vaccination. Here the CDR3 reads CAQKQGADQPQHF. The CDR3 coding sequence is TGTGCCCAGAAACAGGGGGCCGATCAGCCCCAGCATTTT.